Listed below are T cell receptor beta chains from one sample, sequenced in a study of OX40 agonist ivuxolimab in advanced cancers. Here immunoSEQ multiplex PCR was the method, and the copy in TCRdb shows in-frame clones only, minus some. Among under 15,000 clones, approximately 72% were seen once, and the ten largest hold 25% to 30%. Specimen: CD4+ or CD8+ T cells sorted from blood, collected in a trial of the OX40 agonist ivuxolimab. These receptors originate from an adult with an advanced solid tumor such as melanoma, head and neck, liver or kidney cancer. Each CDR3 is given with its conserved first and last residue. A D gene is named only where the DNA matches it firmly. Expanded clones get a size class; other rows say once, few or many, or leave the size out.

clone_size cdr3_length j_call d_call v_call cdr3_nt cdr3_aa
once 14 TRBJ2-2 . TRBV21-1 TGTGCCATCAAGGGAGGGAAGCAGTCCGGGGAGCTGTTTTTT CAIKGGKQSGELFF
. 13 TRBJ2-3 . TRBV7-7 TGTGCCAGCAGCTTACAGGACACAGATACGCAGTATTTT CASSLQDTDTQYF
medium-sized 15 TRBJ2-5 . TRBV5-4 TGTGCCAGCAGCCCCCGCGTAGGCTCTGGGGAGACCCAGTACTTC CASSPRVGSGETQYF
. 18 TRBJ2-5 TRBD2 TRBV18 TGTGCCAGCTCACCACCCATATCGGGAGGAGGGTCCCGGGAGACCCAGTACTTC CASSPPISGGGSRETQYF
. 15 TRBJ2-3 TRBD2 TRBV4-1 TGCGCCAGCAGCCAAAATAGCGGGAGCTCAGATACGCAGTATTTT CASSQNSGSSDTQYF
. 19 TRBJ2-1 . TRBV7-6 TGTGCCAGCAGCTTAGCGCTAAGTGGTATTGACACGATATACAATGAGCAGTTCTTC CASSLALSGIDTIYNEQFF
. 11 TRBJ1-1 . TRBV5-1 TGCGCCAGCGGATCCAACACTGAAGCTTTCTTT CASGSNTEAFF
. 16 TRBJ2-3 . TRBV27 TGTGCCAGCAGAAGAGGGCGGGAACTGAGCACAGATACGCAGTATTTT CASRRGRELSTDTQYF
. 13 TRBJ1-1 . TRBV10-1 TGCGCCAGCAGTGCCGGCAGGGGCACTGAAGCTTTCTTT CASSAGRGTEAFF
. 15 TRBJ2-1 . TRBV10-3 TGTGCCATCAGTGAGTCGACGGGAGCCTACAATGAGCAGTTCTTC CAISESTGAYNEQFF
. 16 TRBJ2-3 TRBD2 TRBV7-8 TGTGCCAGCAGGATACTAGCGGGAGCGCGAACAGATACGCAGTATTTT CASRILAGARTDTQYF
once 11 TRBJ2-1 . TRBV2 TGTGCCAGCAGTCACCGGGGTGAGCAGTTCTTC CASSHRGEQFF
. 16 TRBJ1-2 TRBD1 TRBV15 TGTGCCACCAGCAGCCCAGGGGACAGGCGGGACTATGGCTACACCTTC CATSSPGDRRDYGYTF
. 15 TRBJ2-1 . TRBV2 TGTGCCGGGCAGGCAGGGAGCCAACTAGGCAATGAGCAGTTCTTC CAGQAGSQLGNEQFF
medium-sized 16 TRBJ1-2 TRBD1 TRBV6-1 TGTGCCAGCAGTGCGGACCGGGACAGAACTAACTATGGCTACACCTTC CASSADRDRTNYGYTF
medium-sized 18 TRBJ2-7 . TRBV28 TGTGCCAGCAGTACACTAATTACCCACGGGGCACCAGCCTACGAGCAGTACTTC CASSTLITHGAPAYEQYF
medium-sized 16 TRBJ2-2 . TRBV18 TGTGCCAGCTCACCACCGGTCTCAGGGGCCGGCGGGGAGCTGTTTTTT CASSPPVSGAGGELFF
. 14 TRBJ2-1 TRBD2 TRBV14 TGTGCCAGCAGCCTAGCGGGAGGTTACAATGAGCAGTTCTTC CASSLAGGYNEQFF
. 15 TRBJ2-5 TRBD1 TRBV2 TGTGCCAGGCGACCGGGGACAGCCTCCCAAGAGACCCAGTACTTC CARRPGTASQETQYF
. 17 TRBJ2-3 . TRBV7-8 TGTGCCAGCAGCCCGAAGAGAGGTTCTGGTAGCACAGATACGCAGTATTTT CASSPKRGSGSTDTQYF
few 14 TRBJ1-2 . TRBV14 TGTGCCAGCAGCCAGGAGGACCTCCTGTATGGCTACACCTTC CASSQEDLLYGYTF
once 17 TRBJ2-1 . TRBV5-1 TGCGCCAGCAGCGCAGTCAGCGAGGGGATCTCCTACAATGAGCAGTTCTTC CASSAVSEGISYNEQFF
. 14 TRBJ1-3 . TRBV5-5 TGTGCCAGCAGCTTGGGGGGGCTTGGAAACACCATATATTTT CASSLGGLGNTIYF
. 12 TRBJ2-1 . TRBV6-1 TGTGCCAGCAGTGATAGTTACAATGAGCAGTTCTTC CASSDSYNEQFF
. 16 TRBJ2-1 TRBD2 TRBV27 TGTGCCAGCAGAACTGGGGGACCGGGAGGGCCCAATGAGCAGTTCTTC CASRTGGPGGPNEQFF
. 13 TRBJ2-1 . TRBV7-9 TGTGCCAGCAGCTCACAGAATTACAATGAGCAGTTCTTC CASSSQNYNEQFF
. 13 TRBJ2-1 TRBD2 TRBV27 TGTGCCAGCGCTAGCGGGAGTGGCAATGAGCAGTTCTTC CASASGSGNEQFF
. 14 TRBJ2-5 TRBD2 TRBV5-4 TGTGCCAGCAGCTTTACTAGCGAGCAAGAGACCCAGTACTTC CASSFTSEQETQYF
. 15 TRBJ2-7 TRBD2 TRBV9 TGTGCCAGCATCATACTAGCGGAAACTCGGTACGAGCAGTACTTC CASIILAETRYEQYF
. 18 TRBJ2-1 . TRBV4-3 TGCGCCAGCAGCCAAGTCACGTCTCACCCTTTCTCCTACAATGAGCAGTTCTTC CASSQVTSHPFSYNEQFF
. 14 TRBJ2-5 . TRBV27 TGTGCCAGCAGATCGACAGGTAGACAAGAGACCCAGTACTTC CASRSTGRQETQYF
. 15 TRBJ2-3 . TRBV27 TGTGCCAGCAGTATCGGGGGCGCTAGCACAGATACGCAGTATTTT CASSIGGASTDTQYF
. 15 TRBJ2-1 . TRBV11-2 TGTGCCAGCAGCTTAGTTCAGGGCTCCTACAATGAGCAGTTCTTC CASSLVQGSYNEQFF
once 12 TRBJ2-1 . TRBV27 TGTGCCAGCAGGCCGCATTACAATGAGCAGTTCTTC CASRPHYNEQFF
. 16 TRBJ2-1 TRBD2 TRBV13 TGTGCCAGCAGCTTCCTCACCGGGACTAGCACGGTTGAGCAGTTCTTC CASSFLTGTSTVEQFF
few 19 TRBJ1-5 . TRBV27 TGTGCCAGCAGTTTGTTTTATAGGATCGGGTCCTTAAGCAATCAGCCCCAGCATTTT CASSLFYRIGSLSNQPQHF
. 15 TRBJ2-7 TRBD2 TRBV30 TGTGCCTGGAGGTCCCTAGCGGGAGTGTTGTGGGAGCAGTACTTC CAWRSLAGVLWEQYF
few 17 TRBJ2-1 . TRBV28 TGTGCCAGCAGTCCCAGCACTAGGACGTCGGCCTACAATGAGCAGTTCTTC CASSPSTRTSAYNEQFF
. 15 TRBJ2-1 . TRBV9 TGTGCCAGCAGCGTAGCTAGCATAGGAGACAATGAGCAGTTCTTC CASSVASIGDNEQFF
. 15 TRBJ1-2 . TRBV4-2 TGTGCCAGCAGCTTGGCCGAGGTGGTAGGCTATGGCTACACCTTC CASSLAEVVGYGYTF
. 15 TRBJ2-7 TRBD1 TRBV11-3 TGTGCCAGCAGCTTAGATATAGGACAGGACTACGAGCAGTACTTC CASSLDIGQDYEQYF